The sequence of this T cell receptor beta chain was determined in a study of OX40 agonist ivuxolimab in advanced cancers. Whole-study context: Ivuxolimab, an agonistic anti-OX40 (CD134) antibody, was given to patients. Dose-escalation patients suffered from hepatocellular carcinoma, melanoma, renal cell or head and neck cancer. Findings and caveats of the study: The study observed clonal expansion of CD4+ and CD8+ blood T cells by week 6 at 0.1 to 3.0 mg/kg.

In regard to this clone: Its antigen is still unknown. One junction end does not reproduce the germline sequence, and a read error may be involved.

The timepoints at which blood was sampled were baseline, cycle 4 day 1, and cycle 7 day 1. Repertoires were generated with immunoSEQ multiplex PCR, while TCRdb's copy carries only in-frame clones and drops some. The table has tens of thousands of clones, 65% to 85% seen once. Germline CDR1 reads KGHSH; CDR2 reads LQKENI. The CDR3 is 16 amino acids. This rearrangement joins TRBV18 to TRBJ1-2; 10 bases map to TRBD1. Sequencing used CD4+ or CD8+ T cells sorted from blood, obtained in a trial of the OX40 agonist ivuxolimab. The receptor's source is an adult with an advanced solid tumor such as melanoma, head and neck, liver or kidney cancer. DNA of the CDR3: TGTGCCAGCACACCCACGCCGGGACAGGGGACCTATGGCTACACCTTC. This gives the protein CASTPTPGQGTYGYTF.